The clone carrying this T cell receptor (beta chain) was counted ten times or more. The record originates from a study of T-cell reconstitution after alpha-beta-depleted transplantation in children. Library preparation (for TCRbeta) was performed with unique molecular identifiers. TCRdb passed the PCR reads through MiXCR, listing each CDR3 protein once. The sample shows just over 70,000 distinct CDR3 sequences, 6% to 8.5% of them seen only once. There are 14 residues in the CDR3. CDR1 and CDR2 from the germline V gene are MNHEY and SVGAGI. V lost 10 bases and J lost 4, with 19 bases in between. The TCR was taken from a human donor who donated a stem cell graft to a child with acute lymphoblastic leukemia. Here the sequenced sample was PBMCs from the stem cell graft donor, taken from the stem cell graft. V is TRBV6-5 and J is TRBJ1-2, with a tentative D call TRBD1 (6 bases). The CDR3 sequence: CATIRYREAYGYTF. The CDR3 nucleotides read TGTGCCACCATCCGGTACAGGGAAGCCTATGGCTACACCTTC.